The next 18 T cell receptor beta chains were all read from a single sample in a study of blood T cell repertoires in COVID-19. The assay was immunoSEQ multiplex PCR, and TCRdb's table has in-frame clones only and misses some. The table shows 300,000 to 350,000 clones, with 70% to 90% occurring only once. The sequencing sample was made of PBMCs or T cells enriched from blood (not recorded which). The receptors were gathered from a man aged 25 to 40 who had recovered from COVID-19.

The chain combines TRBV9 with TRBJ2-5, with D hard to call. The CDR3 has 13 residues. V lost 4 bases, J lost 1 base, and 8 bases lay in between. The germline CDR1 and CDR2 sequences are SGDLS and YYNGEE. Here the CDR3 DNA reads TGTGCCAGCAGCTCTACAGCCCAAGAGACCCAGTACTTC. This encodes CASSSTAQETQYF.

The chain employs TRBV12-3 or TRBV12-4 and TRBJ2-2; tentative D call: TRBD1 (6 bases). The CDR3 consists of 13 residues. Trimming took off 7 bases at V and 6 bases at J, with 12 bases between the two ends. CDR3 residues: CASIQNRAGELFF. The CDR3 DNA reads TGTGCCAGCATTCAGAACAGGGCCGGGGAGCTGTTTTTT.

The chain combines TRBV9 with TRBJ2-3; maybe TRBD1 (5 bases). V lost 1 base, J lost 0 bases, and 6 bases lay in between. The germline V gene has CDR1 SGDLS and CDR2 YYNGEE. The CDR3 has 14 amino acids. CDR3 sequence: CASSVQGSTDTQYF. DNA of the CDR3: TGTGCCAGCAGCGTACAGGGCAGCACAGATACGCAGTATTTT.

This rearrangement joins TRBV19 to TRBJ1-2; weak D call: TRBD1 (6 bases). Trimming left V 5 bases short and J 0 bases short, with 13 bases between. The V gene's germline CDR1 is LNHDA and CDR2 SQIVND (reference sequence). The length of the CDR3 is 15 residues. CDR3 nucleotides: TGTGCCAGTAGTCCTACTGGACAGACTAACTATGGCTACACCTTC. Its translation: CASSPTGQTNYGYTF.

The rearrangement joins TRBV9 to TRBJ1-3; D uncertain. The germline V gene has CDR1 SGDLS and CDR2 YYNGEE. This CDR3 is built from 16 residues. Trimming pared 0 bases from V and 4 bases from J, leaving 14 bases between. The CDR3 DNA follows: TGTGCCAGCAGCGTAGGGTCAAACTCCTACGGAAACACCATATATTTT. Protein: CASSVGSNSYGNTIYF.

The rearrangement uses TRBV9 and TRBJ1-4; TRBD1 is a possible D gene (6 bases). V gave up 0 bases and J gave up 7 bases, with 13 bases separating them. Germline V gene lookup returns CDR1 SGDLS and CDR2 YYNGEE. This CDR3 contains 15 residues. The CDR3 sequence: CASSVAGARGEKLFF. In DNA form, the CDR3 reads TGTGCCAGCAGCGTAGCAGGGGCTCGCGGTGAAAAACTGTTTTTT.

This clone was seen a few times. The V gene is TRBV15, the J gene TRBJ1-5; D uncertain. Germline V gene lookup returns CDR1 LNHNV and CDR2 YYDKDF (reference sequence). This CDR3 has 14 residues. V was cut by 4 bases and J by 4 bases, with 11 bases left in between. CDR3 protein: CATSIGYENQPQHF. The CDR3 coding sequence is TGTGCCACCAGCATCGGGTACGAAAATCAGCCCCAGCATTTT. Drawing the rest from reference TRBV15 and TRBJ1-5, the complete variable domain is DAMVIQNPRYQVTQFGKPVTLSCSQTLNHNVMYWYQQKSSQAPKLLFHYYDKDFNNEADTPDNFQSRRPNTSFCFLDIRSPGLGDTAMYLCATSIGYENQPQHFGDGTRLSIL.

The chain uses TRBV7-8 and TRBJ2-3; D not resolved. The CDR3 has 14 residues. CDR1 is SGHVS and CDR2 is FQNEAQ in the germline V gene. Trimming removed 0 bases at V and 4 bases at J, with 8 bases between. The DNA for the CDR3 is TGTGCCAGCAGCTTAGCTGCCAGCGCAGATACGCAGTATTTT. Protein sequence: CASSLAASADTQYF.

The chain combines TRBV10-3 with TRBJ2-7; a weak D match, TRBD2 (5 bases). The germline V gene has CDR1 ENHRY and CDR2 SYGVKD. The length of the CDR3 is 13 residues. The V end was cut by 6 bases, the J end by 4 bases, with 13 bases between. The CDR3 nucleotides read TGTGCCATCAGCAATCCGGGGTTTTACGAGCAGTACTTC. This sequence encodes CAISNPGFYEQYF.

The V call is TRBV30, the J call TRBJ1-1; no clear D gene. The CDR3 is made up of 11 amino acids. Germline V gene sequence: CDR1 GTSNPN, CDR2 SVGIG (reference sequence). Trimming removed 3 bases from V and 3 bases from J, with 5 bases in between. The CDR3 bases are TGTGCCTGGAGCGCGTACACTGAAGCTTTCTTT. Its protein product is CAWSAYTEAFF.

This clone was seen a few times. V and J are TRBV18 and TRBJ2-7; the D gene is possibly TRBD2 (7 bases). This CDR3 is 15 amino acids long. The V end was cut by 0 bases, the J end by 4 bases, with 13 bases between. CDR1 is KGHSH and CDR2 is LQKENI in the germline V gene. CDR3: CASSPPGGAPYEQYF. The CDR3 DNA follows: TGTGCCAGCTCACCACCGGGGGGGGCCCCTTACGAGCAGTACTTC.

The chain employs TRBV5-5 and TRBJ2-2, with 9 bases lining up with TRBD2. Per the germline V gene, CDR1 is SGHKS and CDR2 is YYEKEE (reference sequence). The CDR3 covers 15 residues. The trim removed 4 bases at V and 5 bases at J, leaving 6 bases unmatched. CDR3 in DNA: TGTGCCAGCAGCCTTGGGCGGGGGGGAACCGGGGAGCTGTTTTTT. Translated: CASSLGRGGTGELFF.

The genes are TRBV30 and TRBJ1-5; tentative D call: TRBD1 (6 bases). The V end was cut by 1 base, the J end by 1 base, with 11 bases between. This CDR3 region has 15 residues. Germline V lookup: CDR1 GTSNPN, CDR2 SVGIG (reference sequence). The CDR3 DNA reads as TGTGCCTGGAGTGCCCTTCAGGGGAGCAATCAGCCCCAGCATTTT. This translates into CAWSALQGSNQPQHF.

The chain combines TRBV7-2 with TRBJ2-2; tentatively, D is TRBD2 (5 bases). Per germline, CDR1 SGHTA and CDR2 FQGNSA. V dropped 4 bases and J dropped 1 base, with 10 bases sitting between them. The CDR3 has 15 residues. CDR3 protein: CASSSGVRNTGELFF. DNA of the CDR3: TGTGCCAGCAGCTCCGGGGTTAGGAACACCGGGGAGCTGTTTTTT.

The chain uses TRBV30 and TRBJ1-2, with D maybe TRBD1 (5 bases). The V and J ends lost 3 bases and 7 bases respectively, with 24 bases between them. CDR3 size: 16 residues. CDR1 is GTSNPN, CDR2 SVGIG, per germline (reference sequence). The chain's CDR3 is CAWRQPWGGNKGGYTF. In DNA form, the CDR3 reads TGTGCCTGGAGGCAACCCTGGGGGGGTAACAAGGGTGGCTACACCTTC.

The rearrangement links TRBV7-8 to TRBJ2-3; 7 positions agree with TRBD1. Per germline, CDR1 SGHVS and CDR2 FQNEAQ. CDR3 size: 15 residues. Germline trimming cut 5 bases from V and 4 bases from J; bases unmatched to any gene: 9. The CDR3 sequence is CASSPTGVQADTQYF. CDR3 nucleotide sequence: TGTGCCAGCAGCCCTACAGGGGTACAGGCAGATACGCAGTATTTT.

Details on this clone: The sample has other DNA sequences that encode this CDR3 too. The chain uses TRBV10-3 and TRBJ1-2, with D tentatively TRBD1 (5 bases). V gave up 3 bases and J gave up 0 bases, with 8 bases separating them. This CDR3 region has 14 residues. Germline-derived CDR1 and CDR2 are ENHRY and SYGVKD. This chain's CDR3 is CAISEGAANYGYTF. In nucleotides, the CDR3 is TGTGCCATCAGTGAAGGGGCGGCTAACTATGGCTACACCTTC.

The J gene is TRBJ1-1, the V gene TRBV4-3; D is possibly TRBD1 (6 bases). V lost 2 bases and J lost 1, with 14 bases in between. This CDR3 contains 16 residues. The germline V gene has CDR1 LGHNA and CDR2 YSLEER. CDR3 protein: CASSQWSGHENTEAFF. In DNA form, the CDR3 reads TGCGCCAGCAGCCAATGGTCGGGACACGAGAACACTGAAGCTTTCTTT.